This entry lists 20 T cell receptor beta chains sequenced from one sample in a study of response to subunit inactivated influenza vaccine. TCRdb called the RT-PCR reads again in MiXCR, with one record for every CDR3 protein. This sample has over 800,000 distinct CDR3 sequences; less than 25% occur once, and the top ten carry roughly 10%. The sequencing here drew on PBMCs from blood, taken 4 to 6 days after vaccination. Receptors originate from a man in his forties or fifties who received an inactivated influenza vaccine.

This clonotype has a handful of counts. This chain joins TRBV3-1 and TRBJ2-2; D not resolved. Germline loops: CDR1 LGHDT, CDR2 YNNKEL (reference sequence). The V end lost 1 base, the J end lost 2 bases, and 5 bases lay between the germline ends. There are 14 residues in the CDR3. CDR3 bases: TGTGCCAGCAGCCAAGTCCCTAACACCGGGGAGCTGTTTTTT. Translation gives CASSQVPNTGELFF. The full variable domain, completed using reference TRBV3-1 and TRBJ2-2, is DTAVSQTPKYLVTQMGNDKSIKCEQNLGHDTMYWYKQDSKKFLKIMFSYNNKELIINETVPNRFSPKSPDKAHLNLHINSLELGDSAVYFCASSQVPNTGELFFGEGSRLTVL.

The genes are TRBV15 and TRBJ2-2; no reliable D call. V lost 0 bases and J 7 bases, leaving 6 bases between the germline ends. Looked up from germline, CDR1 is LNHNV and CDR2 is YYDKDF (reference sequence). The CDR3 covers 13 residues. The CDR3: CATSRDEVGELFF. The CDR3 DNA follows: TGTGCCACCAGCAGAGATGAGGTCGGGGAGCTGTTTTTT.

This clonotype appeared many times. J is TRBJ1-2 and V is TRBV12-3 or TRBV12-4, with 10 nucleotides matching TRBD1. The trim removed 5 bases at V and 3 bases at J, leaving 12 bases unmatched. This CDR3 is 17 amino acids long. Here the CDR3 DNA reads TGTGCCAGCAGTATGAATGCGGGACAGGGGATCCACTATGGCTACACCTTC. Its translation: CASSMNAGQGIHYGYTF.

CDR3 in amino acids: CASSIQDYGYTF. The CDR3 DNA reads as TGTGCCAGTAGTATTCAAGATTATGGCTACACCTTC. This chain joins TRBV19 and TRBJ1-2; D gene ambiguous. The CDR3 has 12 amino acids. Germline CDR1 LNHDA, CDR2 SQIVND (reference sequence). The V end lost 3 bases, the J end lost 5 bases, and 7 bases lay between the germline ends.

Only a few counts were recorded for this clonotype. The V call is TRBV7-2, the J call TRBJ2-7; D may correspond to TRBD1 or TRBD2 (6 bases each). Germline CDR1 SGHTA, CDR2 FQGNSA. Trimming shortened V by 1 base and J by 3 bases, and 10 bases separated the two germline ends. CDR3 size: 14 residues. The CDR3 DNA sequence: TGTGCCAGCAGCTTAGGTGAGGGGGGCTACGAGCAGTACTTC. It codes for CASSLGEGGYEQYF.

This chain joins TRBV20-1 and TRBJ2-5; TRBD2 matches at 9 bases. CDR3 length: 15 residues. The V segment lost 6 bases and the J segment 4 bases; nucleotides outside the gene matches: 12. In germline, CDR1 is DFQATT, CDR2 SNEGSKA (reference sequence). In nucleotides, the CDR3 is TGCAGTGCCCCCGTCTCGCGGGGGGGCCGAGAGACCCAGTACTTC. Translating it yields CSAPVSRGGRETQYF.

This clonotype was found a few times. The rearrangement links TRBV20-1 to TRBJ1-1; D might be TRBD1 (5 bases). From germline, CDR1 is DFQATT and CDR2 SNEGSKA (reference sequence). The V and J ends lost 6 bases and 12 bases respectively, with 23 bases between them. This CDR3 is 13 amino acids long. CDR3 residues: CSAEGPLHRRTFF. The CDR3, as DNA: TGCAGTGCGGAGGGACCGCTACACCGGCGGACTTTCTTT.

This clonotype was counted only a few times. The chain joins TRBV7-2 to TRBJ1-4; a possible D gene is TRBD1 (6 bases). This CDR3 spans 15 amino acids. The germline V gene has CDR1 SGHTA and CDR2 FQGNSA. The germline V and J ends were trimmed by 6 bases and 2 bases, with 13 bases remaining between them. Written as DNA, the CDR3 is TGTGCCAGCAGTCTCACAGGGATCACTAATGAAAAACTGTTTTTT. Its protein product is CASSLTGITNEKLFF.

This clonotype was seen a few times. This chain uses TRBV5-1 with TRBJ2-3, with 7 positions matching TRBD2. The junction had 5 bases not matched to a gene; V was cut back by 3 bases and J by 4 bases. The germline gives CDR1 SGHRS, CDR2 YFSETQ. The CDR3 runs 14 residues. CDR3 amino acids: CASSSGTISDTQYF. Here the CDR3 DNA reads TGCGCCAGCAGCTCCGGGACTATATCAGATACGCAGTATTTT.

This clonotype was seen more than once but under ten times. The rearrangement links TRBV29-1 to TRBJ2-5; D is possibly TRBD1 (6 bases). The V gene's germline CDR1 is SQVTM and CDR2 ANQGSEA. This CDR3 is 13 amino acids long. V lost 7 bases, J lost 4 bases, and 16 bases lay in between. CDR3 in amino acids: CSGETGGRETQYF. CDR3 nucleotide sequence: TGCAGCGGTGAGACAGGAGGTAGAGAGACCCAGTACTTC. Full variable domain (remainder filled in from reference TRBV29-1 and TRBJ2-5): SAVISQKPSRDICQRGTSLTIQCQVDSQVTMMFWYRQQPGQSLTLIATANQGSEATYESGFVIDKFPISRPNLTFSTLTVSNMSPEDSSIYLCSGETGGRETQYFGPGTRLLVL.

This clonotype came up many times. This chain connects TRBV20-1 to TRBJ2-5; D is perhaps TRBD1 (5 bases). The CDR3 has 13 residues. V dropped 1 base and J dropped 1 base, with 7 bases sitting between them. Germline V lookup: CDR1 DFQATT, CDR2 SNEGSKA (reference sequence). CDR3 amino acids: CSARGQGQETQYF. The CDR3 coding sequence is TGCAGTGCTAGAGGGCAGGGCCAAGAGACCCAGTACTTC.

This clonotype has just a few counts. The V call is TRBV6-1, the J call TRBJ1-1, with TRBD1 identical over 12 bases. Per germline, CDR1 MNHNS and CDR2 SASEGT. With 4 bases clipped from V and 4 bases from J, the junction kept 10 bases outside the gene matches. This CDR3 contains 17 residues. Written as DNA, the CDR3 is TGTGCCAGCAGTGTCTCGGGGGACAGGGGGCCAGCCACTGAAGCTTTCTTT. As protein: CASSVSGDRGPATEAFF.

The chain is built from TRBV19 and TRBJ2-2; 11 nucleotides line up with TRBD2. The germline V gene encodes CDR1 LNHDA and CDR2 SQIVND (reference sequence). CDR3 length: 19 amino acids. The V segment lost 5 bases and the J segment 0 bases; nucleotides outside the gene matches: 11. The CDR3 protein is CASSQTTSGVRSNTGELFF. CDR3 bases: TGTGCCAGTAGTCAAACGACTAGCGGGGTTAGATCGAACACCGGGGAGCTGTTTTTT.

The J gene is TRBJ2-7, the V gene TRBV20-1; D not certain. Trimming left V 3 bases short and J 3 bases short, with 18 bases between. The CDR3 has 15 amino acids. Germline CDR1 and CDR2: DFQATT and SNEGSKA (reference sequence). The CDR3 DNA follows: TGCAGTGCTAGTAACCAGAATCCTGCGCGCTACGAGCAGTACTTC. It specifies CSASNQNPARYEQYF.

Here the CDR3 reads CASSPSLAGTYNEQFF. The CDR3 DNA is TGTGCCAGCAGTCCCTCGTTAGCGGGAACTTACAATGAGCAGTTCTTC. The chain employs TRBV28 and TRBJ2-1, with 8 nucleotides matching TRBD2. V trimming: 5 bases; J trimming: 4 bases; junction bases outside the gene matches: 10. The V gene's germline CDR1 is MDHEN and CDR2 SYDVKM. The CDR3 is 16 amino acids.

This clonotype has more than one count but fewer than ten. The chain links TRBV7-8 to TRBJ2-3; the match to TRBD2 covers 7 bases. Per the germline V gene, CDR1 is SGHVS and CDR2 is FQNEAQ. Losses at the gene ends were 5 bases for V and 10 bases for J; bases not matched to a gene: 9. The CDR3 extends over 13 amino acids. The DNA for the CDR3 is TGTGCCAGCAGCCCTGGGACTATCCTCTCGCAGTATTTT. Its protein is CASSPGTILSQYF.

This chain joins TRBV29-1 and TRBJ2-2; D perhaps matches TRBD1 (5 bases). The germline gives CDR1 SQVTM, CDR2 ANQGSEA. Deletions cut 4 bases from V and 3 bases from J, with 24 bases between. The CDR3 has 18 residues. CDR3 loop: CSVGGLETDPSYTGELFF. The CDR3 DNA sequence: TGCAGCGTTGGGGGCCTTGAGACAGACCCTTCCTACACCGGGGAGCTGTTTTTT.

This sequence joins TRBV6-1 and TRBJ2-3, with a weak D call TRBD2 (5 bases). V was pared by 6 bases and J by 3 bases, with 16 bases between. Germline V CDR1 and CDR2: MNHNS, SASEGT. This CDR3 has 15 amino acids. The chain's CDR3 is CASSFGPTRTDTQYF. CDR3 DNA sequence: TGTGCCAGCAGCTTCGGGCCTACTAGGACAGATACGCAGTATTTT.

This clonotype has only a few counts. The V call is TRBV20-1, the J call TRBJ2-1; D call uncertain. CDR3 length: 15 residues. From germline, CDR1 is DFQATT and CDR2 SNEGSKA (reference sequence). V was trimmed by 1 base and J by 3 bases, leaving 13 bases between them. As DNA, the CDR3 is TGCAGTGCTAGAGGGGTTGTCCCTCACTACAATGAGCAGTTCTTC. Amino acid sequence: CSARGVVPHYNEQFF.

The V and J genes are TRBV11-2 and TRBJ2-1; D perhaps matches TRBD2 (7 bases). The CDR3 extends over 19 amino acids. Germline V gene lookup returns CDR1 SGHAT and CDR2 FQNNGV. Trimming took 0 bases from V and 2 from J, leaving 20 bases between them. Here the CDR3 DNA reads TGTGCCAGCAGCTTAGATTTGGGGGGTGGCGGGGGCCCCTACAATGAGCAGTTCTTC. Its protein is CASSLDLGGGGGPYNEQFF. The entire variable domain, with the rest obtained from reference TRBV11-2 and TRBJ2-1, is as follows: EAGVAQSPRYKIIEKRQSVAFWCNPISGHATLYWYQQILGQGPKLLIQFQNNGVVDDSQLPKDRFSAERLKGVDSTLKIQPAKLEDSAVYLCASSLDLGGGGGPYNEQFFGPGTRLTVL.